This T cell receptor (beta chain) is drawn from a study of T cells in Graves' hyperthyroidism and ophthalmopathy. This clonotype was seen once. Antigen: not known. Study-level results: Peripheral blood also featured most of the thyroid clonotypes expanded above 0.001.

There were TCR beta CDR3 regions amplified from RNA transcripts. When the TCR CDR3 underwent first-round RT-PCR, the HTBI primer set was used. TCRdb fed the multiplex PCR reads into MiXCR, producing one record per CDR3 protein. The sample yields a few hundred thousand distinct CDR3 sequences, about 19% seen once. Disease duration was under 3 months in the ophthalmopathy patients, who also had a Clinical Activity Score of at least 3 and a NOSPECS grade of at least 4. After removal of 8 bases from V and 4 bases from J, the junction contained 8 bases not matched to a gene. This CDR3 is 13 amino acids long. The V gene's germline CDR1 is MNHNS and CDR2 SASEGT.

The clonotype comes from a man aged 45 to 65 with Graves' ophthalmopathy. This chain connects TRBV6-1 to TRBJ2-7; TRBD2 aligns across 7 bases. Sequenced material: blood. Here the CDR3 DNA reads TGTGCCAGCTTCTTGGCTAGCGGATACGAGCAGTACTTC. It encodes CASFLASGYEQYF.